The 5 T cell receptor beta chains below all came from one sample that was sequenced in a study of regulatory T cells in long-lasting Graves disease. Time point indicated: newly diagnosed GD, antithyroid drugs for less than 3 months. RNA extracted from PBMCs served as the sequencing template. Through Arm-PCR of CDR3 regions and iRepertoire HTBI primers, TCR beta libraries were built. TCRdb itself ran the multiplex PCR reads through MiXCR, one entry per CDR3 protein. The sample includes about 560,000 distinct CDR3 sequences, 16% seen only once; the top ten take more than 10%. Separately, the same data were catalogued under a study of T cells in Graves' hyperthyroidism and ophthalmopathy.

The material was peripheral blood mononuclear cells (PBMCs), obtained at new diagnosis, from a patient treated with antithyroid drugs. The receptors originated from a man aged 18-30 years with Graves disease.

This clonotype has just a few counts. The CDR3 coding sequence is TGTGCCAGCAGCTTAGGTGGAGGGGGCAGTCAGCCCCAGCATTTT. Translated, it gives CASSLGGGGSQPQHF. The V gene is TRBV7-9, the J gene TRBJ1-5; 7 bases fit TRBD1. V lost 1 base, J lost 6 bases, and 6 bases stayed unmatched. This CDR3 has 15 residues. In germline, CDR1 is SEHNR, CDR2 FQNEAQ (reference sequence).

The chain combines TRBV5-6 with TRBJ2-1; D gene uncertain. CDR1 is SGHDT, CDR2 YYEEEE, per germline. The germline V and J ends were trimmed by 1 base and 4 bases, with 12 bases remaining between them. This CDR3 spans 15 amino acids. The CDR3 sequence: CASSLIRQSYNEQFF. CDR3 nucleotide sequence: TGTGCCAGCAGCTTGATCCGCCAGTCTTACAATGAGCAGTTCTTC.

The J gene is TRBJ1-5, the V gene TRBV6-2 or TRBV6-3; 11 bases agree with TRBD1. Germline CDR1 and CDR2: MNHEY and SVGEGT. The V gene end was trimmed by 9 bases and the J gene end by 3 bases; junction bases not matched to a gene: 16. This CDR3 has 18 residues. The CDR3: CARTIGQGAYSDNQPQHF. The CDR3 coding sequence is TGTGCCAGAACCATAGGACAGGGGGCGTATAGTGACAATCAGCCCCAGCATTTT.

The chain joins TRBV29-1 to TRBJ2-1; 7 nucleotides agree with TRBD2. Germline assignment: CDR1 SQVTM and CDR2 ANQGSEA. The J segment lost 1 base and the V segment lost 3 bases, leaving 3 bases of the junction unmatched. This CDR3 is built from 14 residues. CDR3 in amino acids: CSVDLGGSYNEQFF. The CDR3, as DNA: TGCAGCGTTGATCTGGGAGGGTCCTACAATGAGCAGTTCTTC.

This clonotype was seen repeatedly, ten times or more. The chain is built from TRBV2 and TRBJ2-7, with TRBD1 identical over 7 bases. The V gene end was trimmed by 3 bases and the J gene end by 4 bases; junction bases not matched to a gene: 9. The CDR3 contains 15 residues. Germline V gives CDR1 SNHLY, CDR2 FYNNEI. The CDR3 DNA is TGTGCCAGCAGTGACCCCCGACAGGGATCTTACGAGCAGTACTTC. This sequence encodes CASSDPRQGSYEQYF.